This is a list of T cell receptor beta chains from one sample in a study of cytomegalovirus exposure and HLA in healthy donors. Sequenced by immunoSEQ multiplex PCR; TCRdb stores in-frame clones only, minus some. The sample includes some 200,000 clones. Sequencing used PBMCs. The receptor set was obtained from a young woman in good health and CMV-seropositive. The CDR3 runs from the conserved cysteine through the conserved F or W. D genes are given only for firm matches.

TGTGCCAGCAGCTTTGGGGGGGGATCAACTTGGGAGCAGTACTTC | CASSFGGGSTWEQYF | TRBV5-6 | TRBD2 | TRBJ2-7
TGTGCCAGCAGTTTACAGAGCATAGGGGTCTCCTACAATGAGCAGTTCTTC | CASSLQSIGVSYNEQFF | TRBV27 | - | TRBJ2-1
TGTGCCAGCAGGATAACAGGGCAAGCTGGAAACACCATATATTTT | CASRITGQAGNTIYF | TRBV6-5 | - | TRBJ1-3
TGTGCCAGCAGCACGGGACAGGGGGCTGTGAACACTGAAGCTTTCTTT | CASSTGQGAVNTEAFF | TRBV6-6 | TRBD1 | TRBJ1-1
TGTGCCAGCAGTGAAGGGGGCGCAGGGGGATTGGGACTGTTTTTT | CASSEGGAGGLGLFF | TRBV2 | TRBD1 | TRBJ1-4
TGCGCCAGCAGCCAAATGGGACTAACTACGTCCTACGAGCAGTACTTC | CASSQMGLTTSYEQYF | TRBV4-1 | TRBD2 | TRBJ2-7
TGCGCCAGCAGCTTGCGTCCGGGGAGCTCCTACAATGAGCAGTTCTTC | CASSLRPGSSYNEQFF | TRBV5-1 | - | TRBJ2-1
TGTGCCTGGAGTGAAGGACTAGCTTTCAATGAGCAGTTCTTC | CAWSEGLAFNEQFF | TRBV30 | TRBD2 | TRBJ2-1
TGTGCCACCAGGGGGGGGACCTATGGCTACACCTTC | CATRGGTYGYTF | TRBV25-1 | TRBD1 | TRBJ1-2
TGCGCCAGCTCTTCCTCGGGTGTCTATGGCTACACCTTC | CASSSSGVYGYTF | TRBV4-3 | - | TRBJ1-2